This T cell receptor (beta chain) was documented in a study of cytomegalovirus exposure and HLA in healthy donors. Note on this clone: Antigen specificity is unknown.

Notes on the study in general: Roughly even sequencing depth across donors was the assumption behind the presence/absence analyses.

The PCR had 60 Vbeta and 13 Jbeta primers. Only in-frame clones appear in the TCRdb table, and some are missing; sequencing was by immunoSEQ multiplex PCR. The sample has some 90,000 clones, around 70% seen once. Germline CDR1 reads SGHRS; CDR2 reads YFSETQ. V shed 0 bases and J shed 3 bases, with 15 bases lying between them. The CDR3 has 16 residues. This clonotype was sampled from a man aged 55 to 70 in good health and CMV-seronegative. The sample taken for sequencing was PBMCs. This chain joins TRBV5-1 and TRBJ1-1; D gene uncertain. Here the CDR3 DNA reads TGCGCCAGCAGCTTGGGACTGTCAGTGATGGACACTGAAGCTTTCTTT. The encoded protein is CASSLGLSVMDTEAFF.